This T cell receptor beta chain appears in the sequencing data of a study of blood T cell repertoires in COVID-19. Study overall: Samples representing acute and convalescent COVID-19 were sourced from the United States, Italy and Spain. T cells, B-cell-depleted T cells, or PBMCs supplied cDNA or gDNA.

Per the germline V gene, CDR1 is SGHVS and CDR2 is FQNEAQ. This CDR3 is 16 amino acids long. Unmatched junction bases numbered 4, after V lost 3 bases and J lost 6 bases. In the authors' workflow: Amplified reference gene primers provided the basis for estimating nucleated cell counts. Using immunoSEQ multiplex PCR, the repertoire was profiled, and TCRdb retains in-frame clones only, with some absent. That table gives V, J and clone size, and the DNA gave D and trimming. This table holds 150,000 or so clones, around 87% found once. This clone has just a few counts. The chain carries TRBV7-8 and TRBJ2-2; TRBD2 matches at 13 bases. The sequence came from a man in his late teens or twenties with acute or convalescent COVID-19. Sequenced input: peripheral blood. The DNA for the CDR3 is TGTGCCAGCAGCTTCGCCGGGACTAGCGGGGCCGGGGAGCTGTTTTTT. It translates to CASSFAGTSGAGELFF.